This T cell receptor (beta chain) was identified in a study of shared clonotypes between healthy human individuals (dated by TCRdb to between 2020 and 2021). Turning to the overall study: A few men and two women, aged 18 to 49 years, made up the cohort. Per donor, leukapheresis produced somewhere between about 0.9 and 9.5 billion PBMCs. To estimate repertoire size and how much clonotype sharing occurs between individuals, the study deeply sequenced the blood TCR repertoires of 4 to 6 healthy adults. To increase sequencing depth and limit assay-specific biases, TCR repertoire library preparation and sequencing were carried out by different laboratories using diverse techniques. For each donor, three plates each were used for CD4 naive and CD4 memory, two plates were used for CD8 naive, and one plate was used for CD8 memory. Summary of the overall study and its limitations: Even with the large sequencing depth, rarefaction of the sorted-subset datasets indicated that sequencing was incomplete. Naive subsets generally had larger estimated clonotype richness than memory subsets. Pairwise subsampling indicated that sequencing depth was expected to affect the degree of clonotype sharing among donors. Sampling was restricted to blood, and TCR repertoires in tissues likely differ from the TCR repertoires found in blood. The genetic and exposure-history diversity represented was limited by the small number of donors. Higher generation probabilities were observed for clonotypes shared by all four sorted-subset donors than for non-shared clonotypes. Approximately 5% of naive CD4, 3.5% of naive CD8, 2% to 2.5% of memory CD4, and 0.4% of memory CD8 clonotypes were shared across several donors.

On this clone itself: Its recognized antigen is unknown. Per-base quality was not reported, and no clone a single base away is much larger than it.

CD8 naive samples were CD45RO-negative cells positively selected for CCR7, giving a CD45RA+CCR7+ population that excluded TemRA cells. The donors were healthy, HIV-negative adults who had no recently reported acute infections or vaccinations. All donors were Caucasian adults living in Nashville, Tennessee, USA. Blood was obtained by leukapheresis, after which PBMCs were separated by Ficoll-Histopaque density gradient centrifugation and cryopreserved in liquid nitrogen vapor phase. Analytical flow cytometry was used to check the purity and quantity of every magnetically sorted T cell population. From each sorted fraction, genomic DNA was isolated and quantified by UV absorbance on a Nanodrop 2000c. After removal of 3 bases from V and 3 bases from J, the junction retains 4 bases not matched to a gene. CDR3 length: 15 amino acids, cysteine to phenylalanine. The sequence is cut down to CDR3 DNA, 45 bases in frame from base 1. Via the germline V gene, CDR1 is SGDLS and CDR2 YYNGEE.

TCR CDR3 regions were amplified from genomic DNA by multiplex PCR using the deep immunoSEQ assay. Extracted genomic DNA from each cell subset was distributed evenly across all wells of several immunoSEQ 96-well plates, and each plate was treated as a replicate. For sorted subsets, approximately 200 ng of genomic DNA, equivalent to around 31,000 T cell genomes, went into each replicate PCR. Purified libraries were quantified with a Qubit 3.0 fluorometer, sized on a Bioanalyzer 2100, and re-quantified with the KAPA Library Quantification kit. Every immunoSEQ 96-well plate was sequenced on a separate single-read 150-cycle Illumina NextSeq 550 flow cell. In the paper's pipeline: The immunoSEQ output contained only junctional sequences without quality scores, so filtering could not match that applied to full-length reads. To assign V/J genes and CDR3, sequences were annotated using PyIR, a Python wrapper for IgBLAST v1.9, with IMGT germline references. Any read was removed if the V/J assignment was weak (E-value above 1e-6), the CDR3 was missing, or the read contained stop codons, out-of-frame junctions, or ambiguous translated residues. V3J clonotypes were defined as sequences sharing an identical inferred V gene, J gene, and CDR3 amino acid sequence. Percentage overlap between repertoires was calculated by dividing the number of shared unique clonotypes by the size of the smaller repertoire. Three approaches were used to assess repertoire richness: RTK rarefaction, the Chao1 estimator, and Recon v2.1 estimates of unobserved clonotypes. For all TCRbeta clonotypes obtained by the gDNA method from a handful of donors, generation probabilities were computed with OLGA. Drawn from immuneACCESS, this table holds only the in-frame rearrangements with V and J called that TCRdb kept. Clones are partly lost; checked studies trace under half to an unresolved V gene and leave the rest unexplained. For V, J and clone size, that table is used; D and trimming come from the DNA. This sample comprises fewer than 800,000 clones, about 90% of them detected only once. The ten largest account for 24% of the sample.

The receptor chain draws on TRBV9 and TRBJ2-5; the central 11 bases match TRBD1. The specimen was naive CD8+ T cells sorted from blood. Reading the label with the study, this specimen's cell subset or site is: CD45RA+CCR7+. The sequence was collected from a man aged 25-45 years in good health. The CDR3 sequence is CASSAPGQGEETQYF. The sequenced DNA: TGTGCCAGCAGCGCCCCGGGACAGGGGGAAGAGACCCAGTACTTC. The full variable domain, completed from the reference TRBV9 and TRBJ2-5 proteins outside the CDR3, reads DSGVTQTPKHLITATGQRVTLRCSPRSGDLSVYWYQQSLDQGLQFLIQYYNGEERAKGNILERFSAQQFPDLHSELNLSSLELGDSALYFCASSAPGQGEETQYFGPGTRLLVL.